Below, 18 T cell receptor beta chains from the same sample are listed, as sequenced in a study of T-cell reconstitution after alpha-beta-depleted transplantation in children (dated by TCRdb to 2016 to 2017). The library was obtained by PCR. Sequenced on an Illumina HiSeq 2500. TCR libraries were prepared with molecular barcoding, using unique molecular identifiers to normalize TCRbeta repertoire quantification. In TCRdb, the public reads were trimmed at Q25 with fastp and aligned with MiXCR, with productive beta chains retained. When rows share a CDR3 protein, they turn into one entry using the most common DNA and genes. The sample table holds about 980,000 distinct CDR3 sequences, of which 25% to 30% were seen once. The top ten hold over 25% of the sample. The treatment or condition label corresponds to: allogeneic hematopoietic cell transplantation with graft depleted of TCRalphabeta T cells and CD19 B cells.

The material was PBMCs, mostly from graft donor cells, obtained 360 days after TCRalphabeta/CD19-depleted stem cell transplant. The receptors stem from a boy younger than two who had a stem cell transplant for SCID, so the T cells may come from the graft donor.

As DNA, the CDR3 is TGTGCCAGCAGTGTACTAGATGACAGGGTCGGCACCGGGGAGCTGTTTTTT. This gives the protein CASSVLDDRVGTGELFF. This chain uses TRBV2 with TRBJ2-2, with 7 bases lining up with TRBD1. J lost 4 bases, V lost 4 bases, and 12 bases had no gene match. From germline, CDR1 is SNHLY and CDR2 FYNNEI. The CDR3 runs 17 residues.

This chain links TRBV7-2 with TRBJ2-1, with 10 nucleotides matching TRBD2. After removal of 5 bases from V and 9 bases from J, the junction contained 16 bases not matched to a gene. The CDR3 covers 17 residues. The germline V gene has CDR1 SGHTA and CDR2 FQGNSA. The CDR3 coding sequence is TGTGCCAGCAGCGCCCTGGGACTAGCGCTTACCCTCGGTGAGCAGTTCTTC. This codes for CASSALGLALTLGEQFF. The full variable domain, in which reference TRBV7-2 and TRBJ2-1 provide the parts outside the CDR3, is GAGVSQSPSNKVTEKGKDVELRCDPISGHTALYWYRQSLGQGLEFLIYFQGNSAPDKSGLPSDRFSAERTGGSVSTLTIQRTQQEDSAVYLCASSALGLALTLGEQFFGPGTRLTVL.

A few counts support this clonotype. The V call is TRBV20-1, the J call TRBJ2-7; 9 bases agree with TRBD2. This CDR3 is 13 amino acids long. The germline CDR1 and CDR2 sequences are DFQATT and SNEGSKA (reference sequence). The CDR3 DNA follows: TGCAGCGCCGGACTAGCGAGTACCTACGAGCAGTACTTC. Its translation: CSAGLASTYEQYF.

This clonotype showed up just a few times. The rearrangement links TRBV15 to TRBJ2-7; D is unresolved. V lost 5 bases and J lost 0, with 14 bases in between. The germline V gene encodes CDR1 LNHNV and CDR2 YYDKDF (reference sequence). CDR3 length: 15 amino acids. CDR3 DNA: TGTGCCACCAGCCAACCCGGTCCGAGCTCCTACGAGCAGTACTTC. Translating it yields CATSQPGPSSYEQYF.

Only a few counts were recorded for this clonotype. The V call is TRBV29-1, the J call TRBJ2-1; the D gene is possibly TRBD2 (7 bases). Per the germline V gene, CDR1 is SQVTM and CDR2 is ANQGSEA. Trimming stripped 5 bases from V and 4 bases from J, with 12 bases between. The CDR3 is 13 amino acids. The CDR3 bases are TGCAGCGTTAAGGGGGGGAGGTACAATGAGCAGTTCTTC. It is translated as CSVKGGRYNEQFF.

This clonotype has a handful of counts. V gene TRBV6-1 combines with J gene TRBJ2-7, with D maybe TRBD2 (6 bases). Germline assignment: CDR1 MNHNS and CDR2 SASEGT. This CDR3 has 13 amino acids. Trimming pared 7 bases from V and 7 bases from J, leaving 17 bases between. DNA for the CDR3: TGTGCCAGCACCGCCCGAATGGAGGGTGAGCAGTACTTC. This encodes CASTARMEGEQYF.

The chain employs TRBV3-1 and TRBJ1-4; 7 nucleotides match TRBD1. The trim removed 5 bases at V and 8 bases at J, leaving 8 bases unmatched. The CDR3 length is 14 residues. In germline, CDR1 is LGHDT, CDR2 YNNKEL (reference sequence). The CDR3 region is CASSSTGKSEKLFF. CDR3 coding DNA: TGTGCCAGCAGCTCGACAGGGAAGTCGGAAAAACTGTTTTTT. Looking up the rest from reference TRBV3-1 and TRBJ1-4 gives the full variable domain: DTAVSQTPKYLVTQMGNDKSIKCEQNLGHDTMYWYKQDSKKFLKIMFSYNNKELIINETVPNRFSPKSPDKAHLNLHINSLELGDSAVYFCASSSTGKSEKLFFGSGTQLSVL.

The chain employs TRBV7-2 and TRBJ2-3; 7 nucleotides agree with TRBD1. The CDR3 length is 16 residues. From germline, CDR1 is SGHTA and CDR2 FQGNSA. V lost 6 bases and J lost 2; bases outside the gene matches: 11. This CDR3 reads CASRARGDRHTDTQYF. CDR3 nucleotide sequence: TGTGCCAGCAGGGCTAGAGGGGACAGACACACAGATACGCAGTATTTT.

The J gene is TRBJ1-2, the V gene TRBV10-3; D is uncertain. Germline assignment: CDR1 ENHRY and CDR2 SYGVKD. The CDR3 runs to 14 residues. Between the trimmed V and J ends, which lost 8 bases and 0 bases, there was a span of 13 bases. This CDR3 reads CAILAASPNYGYTF. The DNA for the CDR3 is TGTGCCATCCTCGCGGCCAGCCCTAACTATGGCTACACCTTC.

The genes are TRBV6-2 or TRBV6-3 and TRBJ2-1; TRBD2 is a possible D gene (5 bases). V lost 0 bases and J 0 bases, leaving 12 bases between the germline ends. CDR3 size: 17 residues. Germline CDR1 MNHEY, CDR2 SVGEGT. In DNA form, the CDR3 reads TGTGCCAGCAGTTACTCGAGAGCGGTAAGCTCCTACAATGAGCAGTTCTTC. It yields the protein CASSYSRAVSSYNEQFF.

The rearrangement joins TRBV20-1 to TRBJ2-3, with 7 bases identical to TRBD1. The CDR3 has 16 residues. Germline-derived CDR1 and CDR2 are DFQATT and SNEGSKA (reference sequence). V shed 1 base and J 3 bases; nucleotides not matched to a gene: 10. In DNA form, the CDR3 reads TGCAGTGCTAGAGGGAAGAGGGGGCGAGGGACAGATACGCAGTATTTT. Translation gives CSARGKRGRGTDTQYF.

The gene calls are TRBV5-1 and TRBJ2-1; the D is unclear. Per the germline V gene, CDR1 is SGHRS and CDR2 is YFSETQ. V was shortened by 5 bases and J by 0 bases, with 12 bases between the two germline ends. This CDR3 has 15 amino acids. The CDR3 DNA is TGCGCCAGCAGGCAGACTCCTAGCTCCTACAATGAGCAGTTCTTC. Amino acid sequence: CASRQTPSSYNEQFF.

The V call is TRBV4-1, the J call TRBJ2-4, with a tentative D call TRBD1 (6 bases). The CDR3 loop spans 17 amino acids. V was trimmed by 5 bases and J by 0 bases, leaving 17 bases between them. CDR1 MGHRA and CDR2 YSYEKL come from the germline V gene. The CDR3 spells CASSWQGKGLAKNIQYF. In DNA, the CDR3 is TGCGCCAGCAGCTGGCAGGGGAAAGGGCTAGCCAAAAACATTCAGTACTTC.

The chain recombines TRBV12-3 or TRBV12-4 with TRBJ1-1; a weak D match, TRBD1 (6 bases). This CDR3 is built from 14 residues. With 6 bases removed from V and 5 bases from J, the gap between germline ends came to 16 bases. CDR3 nucleotide sequence: TGTGCCAGCAGCCTCCCCTGGGGGGCAACTGAAGCTTTCTTT. Its protein product is CASSLPWGATEAFF.

V usage is TRBV2 and J usage is TRBJ2-7; D gene ambiguous. The CDR3 spans 13 residues. V lost 3 bases, J lost 3 bases, and 9 bases lay in between. Germline V gives CDR1 SNHLY, CDR2 FYNNEI. This CDR3 is CASSEGKYYEQYF. CDR3 DNA: TGTGCCAGCAGTGAGGGCAAGTACTACGAGCAGTACTTC.

The chain joins TRBV20-1 to TRBJ1-1, with 7 bases aligning to TRBD1. The CDR3 is made up of 15 amino acids. The germline CDR1 and CDR2 sequences are DFQATT and SNEGSKA (reference sequence). Germline trimming cut 2 bases from V and 0 bases from J; bases unmatched to any gene: 6. CDR3 DNA: TGCAGTGCTAGAAGGGACAGCGTGATGAACACTGAAGCTTTCTTT. Its translation: CSARRDSVMNTEAFF.

This chain uses TRBV10-3 with TRBJ1-6, with D hard to call. Germline lookup yields CDR1 ENHRY and CDR2 SYGVKD. The V end lost 0 bases, the J end lost 7 bases, and 10 bases lay between the germline ends. The CDR3 loop spans 15 amino acids. CDR3 in amino acids: CAISESRQDNSPLHF. In DNA form, the CDR3 reads TGTGCCATCAGTGAGTCCCGGCAAGACAATTCACCCCTCCACTTT.

This clonotype was detected a few times. Germline is not matched at one junction end, which may reflect a read error. J is TRBJ2-5 and V is TRBV27; D might be TRBD1 (6 bases). Germline CDR1 reads MNHEY; CDR2 reads SMNVEV (reference sequence). CDR3 length equals 11 residues. DNA of the CDR3: TGTGCCAGCACCCACAGGGAATTGGGGGATTTC. Residues: CASTHRELGDF.